This record concerns one T cell receptor beta chain sequence. The antigen is unknown. Via MiXCR, TCRdb re-called the multiplex PCR reads, giving one row per CDR3 protein. The sample contains 170,000 or so distinct CDR3 sequences, 25% to 40% of which appear only once. Germline CDR1 is MNHNS and CDR2 is SASEGT. The CDR3 loop spans 13 amino acids. J gave up 4 bases and V 8 bases, and 6 bases lay outside the gene matches. The lymph nodes were axillary draining lymph nodes from breast cancer patients. The record originates from a study of breast tumors, draining lymph nodes, adjacent tissues. General observations from the study: Data only fit, rather than demonstrated, lymph node origin of most tumor T cells. Compared with basal-like, luminal-like tumors shared significantly more repertoire with nontumor tissue. Tumor repertoires ranked between lymph nodes and nontumor tissue in diversity, with V and J gene preferences.

The chain uses TRBV6-1 and TRBJ1-2; 8 bases are a match to TRBD1. The receptor comes from a female donor with breast cancer. Some clones in this sample may be carry-over from other donors' samples. The sample was axillary lymph node tissue. The CDR3 is CASADRGAYGYTF. In nucleotides, the CDR3 is TGTGCCAGCGCTGACAGGGGTGCCTATGGCTACACCTTC.